The 8 T cell receptor beta chains reported below all come from one sample, sequenced in a study of blood T cell repertoires in COVID-19. Using immunoSEQ multiplex PCR, the repertoire was profiled, and TCRdb retains in-frame clones only, with some absent. Of around 470,000 clones in the sample, less than 95% were seen once. Sequencing used PBMCs or T cells enriched from blood (not recorded which). These receptors originate from a man aged 18 to 29 who had recovered from COVID-19.

This clone has a single count. This chain uses TRBV15 with TRBJ2-3; the D gene is possibly TRBD2 (6 bases). The CDR3 contains 19 residues. Germline-derived CDR1 and CDR2 are LNHNV and YYDKDF (reference sequence). Trimming removed 2 bases at V and 4 bases at J, with 25 bases between. The chain's CDR3 is CATSRPSGRLGTISDTQYF. The CDR3 bases are TGTGCCACCAGCAGACCGTCAGGGAGGCTGGGTACAATATCAGATACGCAGTATTTT.

This clone came up once. The chain has TRBV7-9 and TRBJ1-1; D is perhaps TRBD1 (5 bases). This CDR3 contains 13 residues. Germline CDR1 reads SEHNR; CDR2 reads FQNEAQ (reference sequence). Between the trimmed V and J ends, which lost 3 bases and 8 bases, there was a span of 13 bases. CDR3: CASSFRGVTEAFF. Here the CDR3 DNA reads TGTGCCAGCAGCTTTCGGGGGGTGACAGAAGCTTTCTTT.

The chain links TRBV12-3 or TRBV12-4 to TRBJ1-6; D is perhaps TRBD1 (5 bases). V lost 8 bases and J 3 bases, leaving 8 bases between the germline ends. This CDR3 is built from 13 residues. DNA of the CDR3: TGTGCCAGCTTACAGGACTATAATTCACCCCTCCACTTT. This translates into CASLQDYNSPLHF.

V and J are TRBV6-4 and TRBJ2-2; TRBD1 agrees at 10 bases. The ends lost 6 bases at V and 6 bases at J; junction bases unmatched: 4. The CDR3 runs to 14 residues. Germline CDR1 MRHNA, CDR2 SNTAGT. CDR3 sequence (DNA): TGTGCCAGCAGGAGAGGGACAGGGGCCGGGGAGCTGTTTTTT. Translated, it gives CASRRGTGAGELFF.

The chain carries TRBV3-1 (or the pseudogene TRBV3-2) and TRBJ2-7; 7 bases line up with TRBD2. V lost 3 bases to trimming and J lost 4 bases; unmatched junction nucleotides: 3. Per the germline V gene, CDR1 is LGHDT and CDR2 is YNNKEL (reference sequence). This CDR3 contains 13 residues. CDR3 residues: CASSHPGRYEQYF. The CDR3 nucleotides are TGTGCCAGCAGCCATCCCGGGAGGTACGAGCAGTACTTC.

The V call is TRBV6-2 or TRBV6-3, the J call TRBJ1-2; 7 bases line up with TRBD1. The V and J ends lost 4 bases and 1 base, in that order; junction bases with no gene match: 12. The CDR3 runs to 17 residues. The germline V gene has CDR1 MNHEY and CDR2 SVGEGT. CDR3 sequence reads: CASSLSSWDSRNYGYTF. CDR3 coding DNA: TGTGCCAGCAGTTTGTCGTCGTGGGACAGCCGTAACTATGGCTACACCTTC.

This rearrangement joins TRBV15 to TRBJ1-2, with 7 bases identical to TRBD1. This CDR3 is 17 amino acids long. Germline V CDR1 and CDR2: LNHNV, YYDKDF (reference sequence). Germline trimming cut 0 bases from V and 8 bases from J; bases unmatched to any gene: 15. The CDR3 here is CATSREWSLGQAKGYTF. The CDR3 DNA is TGTGCCACCAGCAGAGAGTGGTCCCTTGGACAGGCGAAAGGCTACACCTTC. The entire variable domain, with the rest obtained from reference TRBV15 and TRBJ1-2, is as follows: DAMVIQNPRYQVTQFGKPVTLSCSQTLNHNVMYWYQQKSSQAPKLLFHYYDKDFNNEADTPDNFQSRRPNTSFCFLDIRSPGLGDTAMYLCATSREWSLGQAKGYTFGSGTRLTVV.

V gene TRBV29-1 combines with J gene TRBJ1-1; D unclear. Germline CDR1 SQVTM, CDR2 ANQGSEA. The ends were cut back, 4 bases at V and 2 bases at J, with 11 bases in the middle. This CDR3 contains 13 residues. CDR3 sequence: CSVAHAINTEAFF. CDR3 sequence (DNA): TGCAGCGTTGCTCATGCGATAAACACTGAAGCTTTCTTT.